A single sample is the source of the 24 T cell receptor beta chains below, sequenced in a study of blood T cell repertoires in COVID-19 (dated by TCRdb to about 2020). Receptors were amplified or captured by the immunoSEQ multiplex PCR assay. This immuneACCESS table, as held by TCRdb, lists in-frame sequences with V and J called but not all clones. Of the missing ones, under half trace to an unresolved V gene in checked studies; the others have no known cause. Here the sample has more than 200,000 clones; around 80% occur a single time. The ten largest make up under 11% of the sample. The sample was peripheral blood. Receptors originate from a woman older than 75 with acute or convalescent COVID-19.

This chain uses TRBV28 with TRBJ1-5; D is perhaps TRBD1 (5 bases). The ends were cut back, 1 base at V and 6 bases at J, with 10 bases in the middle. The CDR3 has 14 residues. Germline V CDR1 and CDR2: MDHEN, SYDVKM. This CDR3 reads CASSLLSGFQPQHF. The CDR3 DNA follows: TGTGCCAGCAGTTTATTGTCAGGGTTTCAGCCCCAGCATTTT.

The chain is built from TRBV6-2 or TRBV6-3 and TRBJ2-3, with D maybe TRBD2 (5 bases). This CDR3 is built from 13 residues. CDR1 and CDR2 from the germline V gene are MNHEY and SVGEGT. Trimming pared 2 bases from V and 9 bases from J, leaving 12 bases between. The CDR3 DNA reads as TGTGCCAGCAGTTACCAGCCTAGCCCCACGCAGTATTTT. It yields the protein CASSYQPSPTQYF.

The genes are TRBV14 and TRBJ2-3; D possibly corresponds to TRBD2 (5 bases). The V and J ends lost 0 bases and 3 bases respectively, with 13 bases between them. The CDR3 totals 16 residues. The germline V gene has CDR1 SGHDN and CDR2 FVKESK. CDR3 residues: CASSQDGAASTDTQYF. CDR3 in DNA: TGTGCCAGCAGCCAAGATGGAGCGGCCTCGACAGATACGCAGTATTTT.

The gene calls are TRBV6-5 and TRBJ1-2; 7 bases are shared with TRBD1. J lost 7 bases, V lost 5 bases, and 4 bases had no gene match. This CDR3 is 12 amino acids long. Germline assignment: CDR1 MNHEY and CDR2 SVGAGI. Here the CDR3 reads CASSQGVSGYTF. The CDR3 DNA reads TGTGCCAGCAGTCAGGGGGTCTCTGGCTACACCTTC.

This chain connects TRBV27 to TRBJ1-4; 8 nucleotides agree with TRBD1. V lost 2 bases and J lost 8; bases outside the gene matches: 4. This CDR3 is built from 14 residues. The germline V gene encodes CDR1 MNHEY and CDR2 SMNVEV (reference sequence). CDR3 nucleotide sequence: TGTGCCAGCAGTTTAGTCAGGGGGCGCGAAAAACTGTTTTTT. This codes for CASSLVRGREKLFF.

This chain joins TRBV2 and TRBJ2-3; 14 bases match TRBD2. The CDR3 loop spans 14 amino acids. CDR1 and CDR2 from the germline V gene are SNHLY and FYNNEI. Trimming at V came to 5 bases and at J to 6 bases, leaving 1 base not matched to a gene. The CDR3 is CASSRTSGRDTQYF. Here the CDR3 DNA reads TGTGCCAGCAGTCGGACTAGCGGGAGGGATACGCAGTATTTT.

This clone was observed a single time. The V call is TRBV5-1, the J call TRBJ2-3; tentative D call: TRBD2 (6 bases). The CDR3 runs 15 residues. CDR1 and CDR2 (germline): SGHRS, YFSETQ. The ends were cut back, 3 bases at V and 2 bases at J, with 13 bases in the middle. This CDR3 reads CASSSRDSHTDTQYF. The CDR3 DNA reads TGCGCCAGCAGCTCCCGGGACTCCCACACAGATACGCAGTATTTT.

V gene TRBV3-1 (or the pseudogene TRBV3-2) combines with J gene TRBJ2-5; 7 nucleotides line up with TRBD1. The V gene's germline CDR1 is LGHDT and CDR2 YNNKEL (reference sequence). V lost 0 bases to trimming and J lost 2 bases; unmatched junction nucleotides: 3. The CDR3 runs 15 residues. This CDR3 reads CASSQDRGPQETQYF. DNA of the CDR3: TGTGCCAGCAGCCAAGATAGGGGGCCGCAAGAGACCCAGTACTTC.

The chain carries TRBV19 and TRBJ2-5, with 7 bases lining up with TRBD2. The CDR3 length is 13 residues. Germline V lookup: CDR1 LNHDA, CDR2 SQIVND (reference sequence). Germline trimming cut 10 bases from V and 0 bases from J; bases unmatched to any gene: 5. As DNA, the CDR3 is TGTGCCACGAGCGGGACTAACCAAGAGACCCAGTACTTC. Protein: CATSGTNQETQYF.

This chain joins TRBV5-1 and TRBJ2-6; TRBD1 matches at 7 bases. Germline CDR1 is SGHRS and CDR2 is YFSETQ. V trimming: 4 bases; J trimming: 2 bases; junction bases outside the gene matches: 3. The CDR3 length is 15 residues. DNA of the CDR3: TGCGCCAGCAGCATCACAGGGGCTGGGGCCAACGTCCTGACTTTC. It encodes CASSITGAGANVLTF.

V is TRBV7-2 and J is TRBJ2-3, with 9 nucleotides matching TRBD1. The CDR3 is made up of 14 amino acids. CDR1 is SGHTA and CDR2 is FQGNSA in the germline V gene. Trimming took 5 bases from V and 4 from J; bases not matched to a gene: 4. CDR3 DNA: TGTGCCAGCAGCCCTAGACAGGGGGCAGATACGCAGTATTTT. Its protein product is CASSPRQGADTQYF.

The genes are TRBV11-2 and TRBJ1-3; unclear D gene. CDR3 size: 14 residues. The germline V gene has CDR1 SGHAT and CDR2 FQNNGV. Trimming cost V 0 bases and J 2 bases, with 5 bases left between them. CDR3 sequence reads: CASSLEAAGNTIYF. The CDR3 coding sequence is TGTGCCAGCAGCTTAGAAGCTGCTGGAAACACCATATATTTT.

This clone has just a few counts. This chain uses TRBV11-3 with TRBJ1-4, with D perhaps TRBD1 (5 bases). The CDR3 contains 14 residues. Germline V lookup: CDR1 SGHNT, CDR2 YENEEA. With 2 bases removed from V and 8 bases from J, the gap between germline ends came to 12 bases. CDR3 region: CASSLRGVNEKLFF. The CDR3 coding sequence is TGTGCCAGCAGCTTAAGGGGTGTCAACGAAAAACTGTTTTTT.

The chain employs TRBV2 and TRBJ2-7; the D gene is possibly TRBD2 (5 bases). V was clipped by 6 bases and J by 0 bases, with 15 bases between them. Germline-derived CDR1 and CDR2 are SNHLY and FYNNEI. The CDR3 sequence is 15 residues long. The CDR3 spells CASREDGPSSYEQYF. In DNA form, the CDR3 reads TGTGCCAGCAGGGAGGACGGACCGAGCTCCTACGAGCAGTACTTC.

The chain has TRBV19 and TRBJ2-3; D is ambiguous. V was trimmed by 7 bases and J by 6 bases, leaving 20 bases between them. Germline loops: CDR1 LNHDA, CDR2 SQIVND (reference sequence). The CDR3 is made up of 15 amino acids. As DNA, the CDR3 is TGTGCCAGTACTCACCTCGGCGGCGCCGGGGATACGCAGTATTTT. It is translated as CASTHLGGAGDTQYF.

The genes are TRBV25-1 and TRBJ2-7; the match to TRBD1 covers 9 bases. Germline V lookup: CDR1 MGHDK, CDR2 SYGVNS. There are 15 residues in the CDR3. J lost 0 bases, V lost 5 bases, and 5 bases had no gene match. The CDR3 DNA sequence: TGTGCCAGCAGTCCTCCGGGACAGGGCTCCTACGAGCAGTACTTC. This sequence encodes CASSPPGQGSYEQYF.

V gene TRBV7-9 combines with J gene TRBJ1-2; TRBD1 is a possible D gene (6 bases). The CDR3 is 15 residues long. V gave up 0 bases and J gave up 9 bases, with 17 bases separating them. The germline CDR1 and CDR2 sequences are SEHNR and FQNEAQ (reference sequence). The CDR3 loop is CASSLAGGITYRYTF. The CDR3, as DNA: TGTGCCAGCAGCTTAGCAGGGGGAATCACGTATCGCTACACCTTC.

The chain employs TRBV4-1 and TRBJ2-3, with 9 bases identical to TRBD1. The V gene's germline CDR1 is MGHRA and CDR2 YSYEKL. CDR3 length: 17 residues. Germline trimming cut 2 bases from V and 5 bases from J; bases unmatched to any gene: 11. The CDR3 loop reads CASSQTTDRGVVDTQYF. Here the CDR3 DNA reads TGCGCCAGCAGCCAAACTACCGACAGGGGGGTTGTAGATACGCAGTATTTT.

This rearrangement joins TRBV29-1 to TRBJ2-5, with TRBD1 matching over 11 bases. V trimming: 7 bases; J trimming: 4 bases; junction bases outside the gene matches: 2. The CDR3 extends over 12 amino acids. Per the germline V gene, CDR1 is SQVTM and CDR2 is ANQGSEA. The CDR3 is CSGGTGGETQYF. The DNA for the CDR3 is TGCAGCGGCGGGACAGGGGGAGAGACCCAGTACTTC.

Here the CDR3 reads CASSQGQGNGELFF. Written as DNA, the CDR3 is TGTGCCAGCAGCCAAGGACAGGGGAACGGGGAGCTGTTTTTT. The chain recombines TRBV7-3 with TRBJ2-2; 9 nucleotides match TRBD1. Losses at the gene ends were 5 bases for V and 7 bases for J; bases not matched to a gene: 5. This CDR3 is built from 14 residues. CDR1 and CDR2 (germline): SGHTA, FQGTGA. The variable domain in full, completed from reference TRBV7-3 and TRBJ2-2, reads GAGVSQTPSNKVTEKGKYVELRCDPISGHTALYWYRQSLGQGPEFLIYFQGTGAADDSGLPNDRFFAVRPEGSVSTLKIQRTERGDSAVYLCASSQGQGNGELFFGEGSRLTVL.

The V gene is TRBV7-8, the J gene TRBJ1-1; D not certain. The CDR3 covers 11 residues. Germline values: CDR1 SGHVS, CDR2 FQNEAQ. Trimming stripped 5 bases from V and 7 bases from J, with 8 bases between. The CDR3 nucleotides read TGTGCCAGCAGCCCTCGAGGTGAAGCTTTCTTT. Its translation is CASSPRGEAFF.

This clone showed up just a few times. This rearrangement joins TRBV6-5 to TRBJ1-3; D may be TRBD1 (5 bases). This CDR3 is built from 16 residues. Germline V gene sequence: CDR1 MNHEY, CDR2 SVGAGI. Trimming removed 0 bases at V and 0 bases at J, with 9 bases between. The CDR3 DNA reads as TGTGCCAGCAGTTACTCGACAGCTAACTCTGGAAACACCATATATTTT. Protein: CASSYSTANSGNTIYF.

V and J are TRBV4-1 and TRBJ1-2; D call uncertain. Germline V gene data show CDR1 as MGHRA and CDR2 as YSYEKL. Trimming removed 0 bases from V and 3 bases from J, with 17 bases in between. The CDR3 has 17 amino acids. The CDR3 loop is CASSQDRNPTRDYGYTF. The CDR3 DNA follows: TGCGCCAGCAGCCAAGATCGGAACCCGACTCGGGACTATGGCTACACCTTC.

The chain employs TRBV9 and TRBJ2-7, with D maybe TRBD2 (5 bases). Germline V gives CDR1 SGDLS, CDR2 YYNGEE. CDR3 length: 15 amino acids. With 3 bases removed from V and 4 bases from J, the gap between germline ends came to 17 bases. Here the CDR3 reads CASSGGVASAYEQYF. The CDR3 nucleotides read TGTGCCAGCAGCGGGGGAGTAGCCTCCGCGTACGAGCAGTACTTC.